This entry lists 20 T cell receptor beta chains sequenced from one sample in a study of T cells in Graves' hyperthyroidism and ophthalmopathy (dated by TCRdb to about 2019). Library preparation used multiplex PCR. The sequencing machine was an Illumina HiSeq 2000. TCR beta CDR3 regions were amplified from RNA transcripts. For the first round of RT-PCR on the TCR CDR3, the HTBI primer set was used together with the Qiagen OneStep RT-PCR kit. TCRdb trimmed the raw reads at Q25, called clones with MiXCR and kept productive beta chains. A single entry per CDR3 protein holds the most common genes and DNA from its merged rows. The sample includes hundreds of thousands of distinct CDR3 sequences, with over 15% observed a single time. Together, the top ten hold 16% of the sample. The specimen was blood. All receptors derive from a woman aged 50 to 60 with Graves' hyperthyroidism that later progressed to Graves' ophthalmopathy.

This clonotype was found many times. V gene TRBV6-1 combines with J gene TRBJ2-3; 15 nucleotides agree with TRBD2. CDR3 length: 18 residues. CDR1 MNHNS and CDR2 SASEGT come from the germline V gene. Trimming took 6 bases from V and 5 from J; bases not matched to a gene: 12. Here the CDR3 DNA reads TGTGCCAGCAGCCCCGGACTAGCGGGGGGGCGGGATGGAGATACGCAGTATTTT. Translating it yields CASSPGLAGGRDGDTQYF.

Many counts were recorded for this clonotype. CDR3 nucleotides: TGTGCCAGCAGCTTAAAGGGAGGCCCCACTGAAGCTTTCTTT. This sequence encodes CASSLKGGPTEAFF. The chain couples TRBV11-1 to TRBJ1-1; D is unresolved. V lost 2 bases to trimming and J lost 4 bases, with 11 bases between them. The CDR3 consists of 14 residues. Germline CDR1 SGHAT, CDR2 FQDESV (reference sequence).

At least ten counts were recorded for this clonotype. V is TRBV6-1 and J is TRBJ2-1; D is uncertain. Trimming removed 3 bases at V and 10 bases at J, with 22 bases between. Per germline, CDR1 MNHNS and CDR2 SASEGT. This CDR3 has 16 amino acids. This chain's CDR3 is CASSEDLGTLRHEQFF. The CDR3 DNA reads TGTGCCAGCAGTGAGGATTTGGGCACCCTGCGACACGAGCAGTTCTTC.

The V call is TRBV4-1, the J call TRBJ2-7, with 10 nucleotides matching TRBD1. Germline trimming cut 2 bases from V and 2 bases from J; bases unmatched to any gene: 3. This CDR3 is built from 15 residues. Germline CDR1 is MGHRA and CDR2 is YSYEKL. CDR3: CASSQWTGGAYEQYF. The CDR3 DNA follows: TGCGCCAGCAGCCAATGGACAGGGGGTGCCTACGAGCAGTACTTC.

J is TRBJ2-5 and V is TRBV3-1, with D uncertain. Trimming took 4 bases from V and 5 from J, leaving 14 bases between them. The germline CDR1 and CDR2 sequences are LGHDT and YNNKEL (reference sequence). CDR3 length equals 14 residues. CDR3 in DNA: TGTGCCAGCAGCCCTAACGTAGGCCGGGAGACCCAGTACTTC. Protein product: CASSPNVGRETQYF.

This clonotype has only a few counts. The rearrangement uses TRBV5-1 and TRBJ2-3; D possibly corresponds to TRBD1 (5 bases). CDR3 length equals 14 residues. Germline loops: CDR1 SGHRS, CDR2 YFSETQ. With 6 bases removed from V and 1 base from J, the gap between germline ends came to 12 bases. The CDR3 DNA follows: TGCGCCAGCAACGACCCCAGGGGCACAGATACGCAGTATTTT. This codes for CASNDPRGTDTQYF.

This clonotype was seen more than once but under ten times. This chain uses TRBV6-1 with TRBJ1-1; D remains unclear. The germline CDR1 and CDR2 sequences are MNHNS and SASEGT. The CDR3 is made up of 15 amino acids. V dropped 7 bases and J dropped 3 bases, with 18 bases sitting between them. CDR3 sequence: CASIGRRKVDTEAFF. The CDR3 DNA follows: TGTGCCAGCATAGGACGGAGAAAGGTCGACACTGAAGCTTTCTTT.

The chain's CDR3 is CASSHDRDRPQETQYF. The CDR3 nucleotides are TGTGCCAGCAGCCATGATAGGGACAGGCCCCAAGAGACCCAGTACTTC. The chain joins TRBV3-1 to TRBJ2-5; TRBD1 aligns across 8 bases. Germline V gives CDR1 LGHDT, CDR2 YNNKEL (reference sequence). This CDR3 is built from 16 residues. The J segment lost 1 base and the V segment lost 3 bases, leaving 7 bases of the junction unmatched.

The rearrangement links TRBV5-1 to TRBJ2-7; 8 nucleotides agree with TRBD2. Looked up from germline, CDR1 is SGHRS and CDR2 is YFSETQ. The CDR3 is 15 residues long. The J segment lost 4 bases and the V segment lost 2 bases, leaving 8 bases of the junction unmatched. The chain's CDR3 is CASSFTSGGVYEQYF. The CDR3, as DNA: TGCGCCAGCAGCTTTACGTCGGGGGGGGTATACGAGCAGTACTTC.

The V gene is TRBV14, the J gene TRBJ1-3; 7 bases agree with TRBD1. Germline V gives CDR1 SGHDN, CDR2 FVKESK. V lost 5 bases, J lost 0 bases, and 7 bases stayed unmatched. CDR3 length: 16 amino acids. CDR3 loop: CASSNRDSVSGNTIYF. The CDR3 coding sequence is TGTGCCAGCAGCAACCGGGACAGCGTCTCTGGAAACACCATATATTTT.

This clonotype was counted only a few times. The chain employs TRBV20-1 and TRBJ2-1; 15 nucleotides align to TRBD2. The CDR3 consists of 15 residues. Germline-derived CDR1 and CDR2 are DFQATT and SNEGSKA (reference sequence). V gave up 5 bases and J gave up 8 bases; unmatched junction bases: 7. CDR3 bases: TGCAGTGCTCTGGGACTAGCGGGGGGTGTCCATGAGCAGTTCTTC. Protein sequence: CSALGLAGGVHEQFF.

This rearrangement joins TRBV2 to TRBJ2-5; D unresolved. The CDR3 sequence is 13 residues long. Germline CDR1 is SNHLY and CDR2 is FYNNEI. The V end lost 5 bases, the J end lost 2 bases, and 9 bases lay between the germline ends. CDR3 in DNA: TGTGCCAGCAGTAAAAACTCTCAAGAGACCCAGTACTTC. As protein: CASSKNSQETQYF.

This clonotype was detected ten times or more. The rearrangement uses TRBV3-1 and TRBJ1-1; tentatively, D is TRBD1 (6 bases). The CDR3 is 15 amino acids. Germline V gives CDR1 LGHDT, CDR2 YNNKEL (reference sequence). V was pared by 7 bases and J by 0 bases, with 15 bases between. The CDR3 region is CASTLKGDLNTEAFF. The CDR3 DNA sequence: TGTGCCAGCACCTTAAAGGGGGATCTGAACACTGAAGCTTTCTTT.

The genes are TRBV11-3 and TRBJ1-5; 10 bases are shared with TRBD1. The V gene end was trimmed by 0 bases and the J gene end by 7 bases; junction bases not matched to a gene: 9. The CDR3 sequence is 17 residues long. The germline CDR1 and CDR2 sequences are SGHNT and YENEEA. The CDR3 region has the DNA TGTGCCAGCAGCTTAGAGAGCGCCGGGACAGGGGTCCAGCCCCAGCATTTT. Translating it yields CASSLESAGTGVQPQHF.

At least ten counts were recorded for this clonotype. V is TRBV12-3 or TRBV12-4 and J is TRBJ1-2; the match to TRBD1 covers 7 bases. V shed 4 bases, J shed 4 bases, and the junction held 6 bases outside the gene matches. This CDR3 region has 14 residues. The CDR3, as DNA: TGTGCCAGCAGTTGGGACAGTCTCACCTATGGCTACACCTTC. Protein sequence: CASSWDSLTYGYTF.

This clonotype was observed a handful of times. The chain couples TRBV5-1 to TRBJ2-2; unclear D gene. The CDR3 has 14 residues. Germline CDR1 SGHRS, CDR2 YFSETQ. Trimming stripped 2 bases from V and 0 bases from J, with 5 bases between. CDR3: CASSFDANTGELFF. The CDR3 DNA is TGCGCCAGCAGCTTTGACGCGAACACCGGGGAGCTGTTTTTT.

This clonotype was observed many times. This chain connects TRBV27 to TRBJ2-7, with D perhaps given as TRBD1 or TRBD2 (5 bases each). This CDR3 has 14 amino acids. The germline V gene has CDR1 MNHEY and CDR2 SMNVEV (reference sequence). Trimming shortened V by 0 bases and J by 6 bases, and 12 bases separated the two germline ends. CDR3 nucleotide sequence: TGTGCCAGCAGTTTATCGGCAGGGACCGGCGAGCAGTACTTC. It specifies CASSLSAGTGEQYF.

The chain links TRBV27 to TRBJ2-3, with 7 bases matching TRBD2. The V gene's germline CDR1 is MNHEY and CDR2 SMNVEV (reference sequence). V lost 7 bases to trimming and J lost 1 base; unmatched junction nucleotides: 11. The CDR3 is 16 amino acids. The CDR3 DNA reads TGTGCCAGCACCAAAATTACGGCGGGGGGCACAGATACGCAGTATTTT. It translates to CASTKITAGGTDTQYF.

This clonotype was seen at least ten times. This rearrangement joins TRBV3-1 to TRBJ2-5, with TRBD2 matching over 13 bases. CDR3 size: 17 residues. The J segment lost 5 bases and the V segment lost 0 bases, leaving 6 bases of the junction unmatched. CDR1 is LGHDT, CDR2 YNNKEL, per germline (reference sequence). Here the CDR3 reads CASSQDRTSGGRETQYF. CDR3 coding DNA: TGTGCCAGCAGCCAAGATAGGACTAGCGGGGGTAGGGAGACCCAGTACTTC.

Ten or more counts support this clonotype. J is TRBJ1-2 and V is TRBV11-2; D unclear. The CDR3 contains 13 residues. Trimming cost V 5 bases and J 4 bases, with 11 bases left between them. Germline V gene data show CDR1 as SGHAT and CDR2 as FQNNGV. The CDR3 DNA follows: TGTGCCAGCAGCCCCCGATTGGGCTATGGCTACACCTTC. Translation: CASSPRLGYGYTF.